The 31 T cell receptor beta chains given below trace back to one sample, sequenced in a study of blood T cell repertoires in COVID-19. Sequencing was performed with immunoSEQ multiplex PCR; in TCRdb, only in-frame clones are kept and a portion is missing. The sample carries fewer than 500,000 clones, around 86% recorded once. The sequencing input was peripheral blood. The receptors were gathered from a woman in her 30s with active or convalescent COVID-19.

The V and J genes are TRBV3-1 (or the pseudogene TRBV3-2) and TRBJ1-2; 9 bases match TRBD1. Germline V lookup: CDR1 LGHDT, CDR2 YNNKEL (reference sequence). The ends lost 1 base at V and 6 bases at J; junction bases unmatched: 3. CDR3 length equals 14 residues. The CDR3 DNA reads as TGTGCCAGCAGCCAAGGGACAGGGGCGCATGGCTACACCTTC. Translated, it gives CASSQGTGAHGYTF.

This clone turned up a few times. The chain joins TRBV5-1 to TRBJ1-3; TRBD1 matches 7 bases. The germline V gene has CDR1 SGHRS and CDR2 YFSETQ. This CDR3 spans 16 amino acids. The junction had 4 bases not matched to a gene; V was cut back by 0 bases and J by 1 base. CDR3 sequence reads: CASSLETGLSGNTIYF. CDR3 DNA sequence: TGCGCCAGCAGCTTGGAGACAGGGTTGTCTGGAAACACCATATATTTT.

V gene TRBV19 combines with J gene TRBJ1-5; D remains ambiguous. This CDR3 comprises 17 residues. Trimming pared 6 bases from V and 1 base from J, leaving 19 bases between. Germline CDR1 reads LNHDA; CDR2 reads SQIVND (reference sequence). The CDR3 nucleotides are TGTGCCAGTAGAGACGGGAAGGCCTTGGGGAGCAATCAGCCCCAGCATTTT. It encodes CASRDGKALGSNQPQHF.

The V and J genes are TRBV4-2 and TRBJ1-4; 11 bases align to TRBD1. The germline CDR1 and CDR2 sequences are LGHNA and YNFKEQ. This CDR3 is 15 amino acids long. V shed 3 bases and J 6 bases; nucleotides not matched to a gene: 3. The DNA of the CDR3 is TGTGCCAGCAGCCACCCGGGACAGGGGGATGAAAAACTGTTTTTT. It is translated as CASSHPGQGDEKLFF.

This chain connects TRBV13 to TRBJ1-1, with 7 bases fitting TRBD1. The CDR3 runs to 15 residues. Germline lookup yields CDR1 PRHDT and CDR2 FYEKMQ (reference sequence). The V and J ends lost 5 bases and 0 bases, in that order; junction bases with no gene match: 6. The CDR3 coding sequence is TGTGCCAGCAGCCCGAGACAGGGTATGAACACTGAAGCTTTCTTT. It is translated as CASSPRQGMNTEAFF.

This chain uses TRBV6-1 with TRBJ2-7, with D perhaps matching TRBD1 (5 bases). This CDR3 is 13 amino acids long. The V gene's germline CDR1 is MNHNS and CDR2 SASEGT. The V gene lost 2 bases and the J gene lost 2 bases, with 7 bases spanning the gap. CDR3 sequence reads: CASSEWGTYEQYF. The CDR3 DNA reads TGTGCCAGCAGTGAATGGGGCACCTACGAGCAGTACTTC.

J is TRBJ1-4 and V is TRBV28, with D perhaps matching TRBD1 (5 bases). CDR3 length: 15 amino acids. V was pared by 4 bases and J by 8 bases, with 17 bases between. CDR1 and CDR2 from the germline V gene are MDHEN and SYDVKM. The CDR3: CASSSAGMSREKLFF. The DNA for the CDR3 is TGTGCCAGCAGTTCAGCAGGGATGTCGCGGGAAAAACTGTTTTTT.

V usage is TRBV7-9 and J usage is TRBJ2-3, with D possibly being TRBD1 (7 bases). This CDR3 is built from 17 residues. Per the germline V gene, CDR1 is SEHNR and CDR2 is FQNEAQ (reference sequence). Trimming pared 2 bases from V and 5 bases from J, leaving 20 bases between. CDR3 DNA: TGTGCCAGCAGCTTAAGGCGACTAGGGGGCATTCAAGATACGCAGTATTTT. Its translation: CASSLRRLGGIQDTQYF.

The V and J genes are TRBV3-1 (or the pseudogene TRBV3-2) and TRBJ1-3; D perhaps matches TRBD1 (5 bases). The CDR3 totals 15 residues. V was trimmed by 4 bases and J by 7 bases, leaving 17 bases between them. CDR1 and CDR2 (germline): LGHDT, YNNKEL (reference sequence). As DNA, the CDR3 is TGTGCCAGCAGCCCCACTCGGAGCAAGGGGAACACCATATATTTT. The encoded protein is CASSPTRSKGNTIYF.

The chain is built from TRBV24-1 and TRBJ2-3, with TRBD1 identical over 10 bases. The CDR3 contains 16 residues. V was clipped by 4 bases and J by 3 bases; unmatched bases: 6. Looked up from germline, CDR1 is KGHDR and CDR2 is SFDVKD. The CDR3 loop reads CATSDRRDRGTDTQYF. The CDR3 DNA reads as TGTGCCACCAGTGACCGCCGGGACAGGGGTACAGATACGCAGTATTTT.

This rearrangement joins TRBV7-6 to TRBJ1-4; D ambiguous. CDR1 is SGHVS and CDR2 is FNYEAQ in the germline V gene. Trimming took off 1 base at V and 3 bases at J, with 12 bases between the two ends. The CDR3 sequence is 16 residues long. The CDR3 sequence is CASSLVSGYANEKLFF. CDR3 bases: TGTGCCAGCAGCTTAGTGTCAGGATATGCTAATGAAAAACTGTTTTTT.

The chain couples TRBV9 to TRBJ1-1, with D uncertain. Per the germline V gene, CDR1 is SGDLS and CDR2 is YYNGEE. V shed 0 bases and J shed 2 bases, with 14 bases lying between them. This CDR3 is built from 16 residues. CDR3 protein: CASSVGASFPNTEAFF. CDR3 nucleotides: TGTGCCAGCAGCGTAGGAGCATCTTTTCCCAACACTGAAGCTTTCTTT.

The chain's CDR3 is CASSLAGSGGTDTQYF. The CDR3 nucleotides are TGTGCCAGCAGCTTAGCCGGTAGCGGGGGGACAGATACGCAGTATTTT. J is TRBJ2-3 and V is TRBV7-6; 10 bases agree with TRBD2. The CDR3 totals 16 residues. The V gene's germline CDR1 is SGHVS and CDR2 FNYEAQ. Trimming took 0 bases from V and 3 from J; bases not matched to a gene: 3. Full variable domain (rest looked up from reference TRBV7-6 and TRBJ2-3): GAGVSQSPRYKVTKRGQDVALRCDPISGHVSLYWYRQALGQGPEFLTYFNYEAQQDKSGLPNDRFSAERPEGSISTLTIQRTEQRDSAMYRCASSLAGSGGTDTQYFGPGTRLTVL.

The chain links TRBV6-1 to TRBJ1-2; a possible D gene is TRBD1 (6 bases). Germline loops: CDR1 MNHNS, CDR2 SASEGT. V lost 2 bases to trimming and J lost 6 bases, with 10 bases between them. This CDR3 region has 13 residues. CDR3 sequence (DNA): TGTGCCAGCAGTGAACAACAGGGTAATGGCTACACCTTC. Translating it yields CASSEQQGNGYTF.

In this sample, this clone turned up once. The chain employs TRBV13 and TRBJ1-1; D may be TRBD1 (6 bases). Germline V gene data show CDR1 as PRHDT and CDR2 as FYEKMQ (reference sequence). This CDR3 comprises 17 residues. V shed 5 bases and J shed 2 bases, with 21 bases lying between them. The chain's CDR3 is CASSSPRGTGYNTEAFF. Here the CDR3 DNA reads TGTGCCAGCAGCAGCCCCCGGGGAACAGGGTACAACACTGAAGCTTTCTTT.

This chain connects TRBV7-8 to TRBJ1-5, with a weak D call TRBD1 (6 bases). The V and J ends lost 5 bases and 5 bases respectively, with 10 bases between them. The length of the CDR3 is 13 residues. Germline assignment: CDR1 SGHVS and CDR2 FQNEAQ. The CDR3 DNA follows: TGTGCCAGCAGCAGAACAGGGTATCAGCCCCAGCATTTT. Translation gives CASSRTGYQPQHF.

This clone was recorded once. CDR3 region: CASSPTGGRDTGELFF. The DNA for the CDR3 is TGTGCCAGCAGCCCCACAGGGGGTAGGGACACCGGGGAGCTGTTTTTT. This chain connects TRBV7-2 to TRBJ2-2; 8 bases line up with TRBD1. Germline V gene data show CDR1 as SGHTA and CDR2 as FQGNSA. J lost 3 bases, V lost 5 bases, and 8 bases had no gene match. The length of the CDR3 is 16 residues.

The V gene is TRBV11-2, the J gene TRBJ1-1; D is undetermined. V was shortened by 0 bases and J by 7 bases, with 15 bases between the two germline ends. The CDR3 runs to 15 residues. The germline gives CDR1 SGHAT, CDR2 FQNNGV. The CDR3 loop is CASSLDRSRGVEAFF. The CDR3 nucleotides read TGTGCCAGCAGCTTAGACAGGTCGCGGGGAGTTGAAGCTTTCTTT.

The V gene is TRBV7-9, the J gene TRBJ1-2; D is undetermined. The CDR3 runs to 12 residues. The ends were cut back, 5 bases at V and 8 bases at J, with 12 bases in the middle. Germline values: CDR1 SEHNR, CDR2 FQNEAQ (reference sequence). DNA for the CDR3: TGTGCCAGCAGCCGCCCCCTCGGGGGCTACACCTTC. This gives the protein CASSRPLGGYTF.

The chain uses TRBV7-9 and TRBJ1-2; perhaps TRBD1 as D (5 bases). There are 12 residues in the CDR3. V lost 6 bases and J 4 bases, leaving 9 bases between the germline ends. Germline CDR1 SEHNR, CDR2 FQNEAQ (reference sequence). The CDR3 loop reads CASRPDSYGYTF. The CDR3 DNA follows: TGTGCCAGCAGACCAGACAGCTATGGCTACACCTTC.

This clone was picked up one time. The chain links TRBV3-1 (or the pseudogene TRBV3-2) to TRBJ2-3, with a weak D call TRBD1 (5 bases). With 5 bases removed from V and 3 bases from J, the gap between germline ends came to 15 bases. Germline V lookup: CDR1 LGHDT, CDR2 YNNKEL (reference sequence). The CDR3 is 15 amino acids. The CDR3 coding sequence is TGTGCCAGCAGCTTAGATACGACAGCGACAGATACGCAGTATTTT. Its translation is CASSLDTTATDTQYF.

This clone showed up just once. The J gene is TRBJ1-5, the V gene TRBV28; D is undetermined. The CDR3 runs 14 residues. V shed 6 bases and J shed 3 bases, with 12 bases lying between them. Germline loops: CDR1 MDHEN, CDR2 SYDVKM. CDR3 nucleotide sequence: TGTGCCAGCAGCCTGGGCCAGTTCAATCAGCCCCAGCATTTT. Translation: CASSLGQFNQPQHF.

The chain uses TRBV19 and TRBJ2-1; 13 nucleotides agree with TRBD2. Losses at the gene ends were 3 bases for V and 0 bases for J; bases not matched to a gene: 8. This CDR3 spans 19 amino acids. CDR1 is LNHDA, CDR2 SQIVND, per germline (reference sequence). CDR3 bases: TGTGCCAGTAGTATTGCGGGACTAGCGGGATTCAGCTCCTACAATGAGCAGTTCTTC. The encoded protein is CASSIAGLAGFSSYNEQFF.

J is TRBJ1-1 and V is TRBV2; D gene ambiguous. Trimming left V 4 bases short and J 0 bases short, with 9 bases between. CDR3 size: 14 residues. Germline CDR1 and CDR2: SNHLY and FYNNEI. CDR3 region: CASSVLAMNTEAFF. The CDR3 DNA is TGTGCCAGCAGTGTGCTGGCCATGAACACTGAAGCTTTCTTT.

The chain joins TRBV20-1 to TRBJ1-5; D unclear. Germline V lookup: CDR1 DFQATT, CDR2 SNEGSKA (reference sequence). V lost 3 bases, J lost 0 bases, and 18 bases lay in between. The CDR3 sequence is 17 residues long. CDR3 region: CSASTEAVFYSNQPQHF. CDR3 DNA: TGCAGTGCTAGTACGGAGGCTGTTTTTTATAGCAATCAGCCCCAGCATTTT.

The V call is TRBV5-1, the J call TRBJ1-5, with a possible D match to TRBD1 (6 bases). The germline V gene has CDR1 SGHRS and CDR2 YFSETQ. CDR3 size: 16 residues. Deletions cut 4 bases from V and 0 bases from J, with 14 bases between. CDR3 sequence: CASSSGQQDSNQPQHF. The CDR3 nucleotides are TGCGCCAGCAGCAGCGGACAGCAAGATAGCAATCAGCCCCAGCATTTT.

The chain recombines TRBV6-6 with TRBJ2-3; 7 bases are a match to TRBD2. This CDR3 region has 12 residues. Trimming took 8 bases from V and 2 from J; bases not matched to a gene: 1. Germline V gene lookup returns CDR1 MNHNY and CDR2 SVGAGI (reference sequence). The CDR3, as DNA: TGTGCCAGCCGGGAGGCCACAGATACGCAGTATTTT. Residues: CASREATDTQYF.

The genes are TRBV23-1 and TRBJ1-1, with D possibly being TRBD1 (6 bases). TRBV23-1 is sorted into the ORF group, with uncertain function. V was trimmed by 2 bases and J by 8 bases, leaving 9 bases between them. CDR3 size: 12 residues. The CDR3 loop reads CASSQLDREAFF. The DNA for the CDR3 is TGCGCCAGCAGTCAACTTGACAGGGAAGCTTTCTTT.

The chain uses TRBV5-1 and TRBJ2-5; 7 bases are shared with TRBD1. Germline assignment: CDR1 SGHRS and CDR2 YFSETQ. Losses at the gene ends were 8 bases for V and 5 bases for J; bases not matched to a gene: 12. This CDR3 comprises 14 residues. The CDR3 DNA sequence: TGCGCCAGTACTAAGAATACAGGGGCGGAGACCCAGTACTTC. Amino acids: CASTKNTGAETQYF.

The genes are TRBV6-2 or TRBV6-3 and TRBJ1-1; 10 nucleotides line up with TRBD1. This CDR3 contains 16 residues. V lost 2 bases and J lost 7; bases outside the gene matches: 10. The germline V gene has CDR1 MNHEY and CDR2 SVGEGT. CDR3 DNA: TGTGCCAGCAGTTACCCTCGCGGACAGGGGGTCGGTGAAGCTTTCTTT. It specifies CASSYPRGQGVGEAFF.

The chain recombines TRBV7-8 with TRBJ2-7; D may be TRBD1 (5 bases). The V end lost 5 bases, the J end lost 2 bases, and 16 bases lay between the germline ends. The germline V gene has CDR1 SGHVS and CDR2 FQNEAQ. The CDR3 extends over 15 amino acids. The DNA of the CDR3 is TGTGCCAGCAGCCCCACGGAAGGGGCCGCCTACGAGCAGTACTTC. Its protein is CASSPTEGAAYEQYF.